This T cell receptor beta chain was recorded in a study of blood T cells in healthy people across ages. A second PCR, run for about 7 to 11 cycles, used a sample-barcoded 5' primer plus a J-beta primer mix. Every cDNA was tagged by a template-switch adaptor with 12 random nucleotides. One entry per CDR3 protein, called by TCRdb with MiXCR from the 5' RACE reads. In the table there are 800,000 or so distinct CDR3 sequences, roughly 25% of which are singletons. This CDR3 comprises 12 residues. Germline CDR1 is MNHEY and CDR2 is SMNVEV (reference sequence). Remarks on this clonotype: This may stem from a read error, because a much larger clone lies one nucleotide away. No conserved phenylalanine or tryptophan is present at the end of the CDR3, so a read error is the likely explanation.

These sequences were also reported in another study, on T cells of mothers and their children. From that second work: The authors found no persistent microchimeric T cell clones.

Source material: blood. This sequence originates from a boy aged 5-17 years in good health. The gene calls are TRBV27 and TRBJ2-5, with 10 bases fitting TRBD1. The J call could be wrong; TRBJ2-7 is a better fit for the DNA end. The CDR3 protein is CASSDRGREQYS. CDR3 coding DNA: TGTGCCAGCAGCGACAGGGGGCGCGAGCAGTACTCC.